This T cell receptor beta chain was documented in a study of T-cell memory formation after mild COVID-19. Study information: TCR clusters showed largely donor specificity.

This clonotype was detected a few times. The target antigen is unknown. Each CDR3 protein is one row after TCRdb ran MiXCR on the 5' RACE reads. The sample lists around 310,000 distinct CDR3 sequences, about 16% occurring once. The study, taken as a whole, reports: Detection of some responders pre-infection suggested pre-existing cross-reactive memory T cells participated.

Sample: PBMCs or a T cell subset sorted from them (not recorded which). The source is a man between 18 and 29 years old who had mild COVID-19 (a few samples of this study predate the infection). Cell type and time point are not known.

CDR3 DNA: TGTGCCAGCAGGTGGGGTCGGCTTAATTCACCCCTCCACTTT. Protein product: CASRWGRLNSPLHF. The chain links TRBV2 to TRBJ1-6; D is undetermined. V lost 6 bases to trimming and J lost 6 bases, with 12 bases between them. The CDR3 length is 14 residues. Germline assignment: CDR1 SNHLY and CDR2 FYNNEI.